The present entry profiles one T cell receptor (beta chain) with its context. The CDR3 length is 13 residues. V gave up 2 bases and J gave up 4 bases, with 10 bases separating them. Per germline, CDR1 SGHDT and CDR2 YYEEEE. This sample is part of a study of cytomegalovirus exposure and HLA in healthy donors. 13 Jbeta primers and 60 Vbeta primers were used for the PCR. Clones were sequenced by immunoSEQ multiplex PCR, and TCRdb holds only the in-frame ones, with some missing. Altogether about 89,000 clones are present, roughly 63% being singletons, with the ten largest covering around 6.5%. This clonotype was obtained from a young woman in good health and CMV-seronegative. V is TRBV5-6 and J is TRBJ2-7; maybe TRBD1 (6 bases). The sequencing sample was made of PBMCs. The CDR3 region is CASSFNRVYEQYF. The CDR3 bases are TGTGCCAGCAGCTTTAACAGGGTTTACGAGCAGTACTTC.